This paragraph reports one T cell receptor beta chain. The sample comes from a study of blood T cell repertoires in COVID-19. Study background: The origin of the acute and convalescent COVID-19 samples was the United States, Italy and Spain.

The CDR3 has 13 residues. Germline V gene data show CDR1 as SGHDT and CDR2 as YYEEEE. Trimming took off 4 bases at V and 2 bases at J, with 9 bases between the two ends. As originally analysed: Reference gene primer amplification yielded estimated nucleated cell counts. Clones were read by immunoSEQ multiplex PCR, and TCRdb kept only the in-frame ones, dropping some. V and J calls plus clone size are reproduced from that table; the DNA served to infer D and trimming. The sample lists more than 350,000 clones, 85% to 90% occurring once. Participant-given clinical history determined each cohort assignment.

This sequence was found in a woman aged 50 to 60 who had recovered from COVID-19. The chain has TRBV5-6 and TRBJ1-1; D remains unclear. What was sequenced was PBMCs or T cells enriched from blood (not recorded which). The CDR3 DNA sequence: TGTGCCAGCAGCGGTGACATCAACACTGAAGCTTTCTTT. This sequence encodes CASSGDINTEAFF.